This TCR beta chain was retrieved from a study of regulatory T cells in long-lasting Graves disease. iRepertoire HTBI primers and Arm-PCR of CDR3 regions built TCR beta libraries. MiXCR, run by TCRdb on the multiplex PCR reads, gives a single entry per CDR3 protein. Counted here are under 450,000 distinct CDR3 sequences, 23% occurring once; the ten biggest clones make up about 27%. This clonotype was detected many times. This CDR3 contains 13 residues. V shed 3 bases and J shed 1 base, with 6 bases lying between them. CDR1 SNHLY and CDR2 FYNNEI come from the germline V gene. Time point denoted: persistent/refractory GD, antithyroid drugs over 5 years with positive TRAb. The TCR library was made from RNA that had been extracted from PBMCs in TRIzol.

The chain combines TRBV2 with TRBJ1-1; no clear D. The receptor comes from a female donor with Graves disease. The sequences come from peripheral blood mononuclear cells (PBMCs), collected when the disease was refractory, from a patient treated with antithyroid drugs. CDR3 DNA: TGTGCCAGCAGTGACAATTCGAACACTGAAGCTTTCTTT. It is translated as CASSDNSNTEAFF.